This TCR beta chain derives from a study of blood T cell repertoires in COVID-19. Across the whole study: COVID-19 samples from acute and convalescent phases originated in the United States, Italy and Spain.

CDR3 length: 15 residues. The germline gives CDR1 SGHRS, CDR2 YFSETQ. Trimming removed 0 bases from V and 7 bases from J, with 13 bases in between. Original methodology: Nucleated cell number was recorded as an estimate derived from reference gene primer amplification. TCRdb's table, derived via immunoSEQ multiplex PCR, lists solely in-frame clones and lacks some. V and J calls and clone size are copied from that table; D and trimming were computed from the DNA. The sample lists around 250,000 clones, roughly 88% seen once, with 5.5% to 6.5% in the top ten. The clonotype was recovered from a woman at least 80 years old with COVID-19, enrolled during active disease. The J gene is TRBJ2-2, the V gene TRBV5-1, with D possibly matching TRBD1 (5 bases). Sequencing was carried out using peripheral blood. For the CDR3, the DNA is TGCGCCAGCAGCTTGGAACCCCAGGGTGTCGGGGAGCTGTTTTTT. It translates to CASSLEPQGVGELFF.